Following are 18 T cell receptor beta chains from one sample sequenced in a study of prognosis after radiotherapy for stage I lung cancer (dated by TCRdb to about 2021). TCRdb names Illumina HiSeq 3000 as the instrument used. The TCR beta CDR3 region was amplified from genomic DNA by two rounds of multiplex PCR. The first PCR round used primers specific to each TRBV and TRBJ gene, and the primer sequences were filed in Chinese patent CN105087789A. TCRdb passed the public sequencing reads through fastp at Q25 and MiXCR, retaining productive beta sequences. Each CDR3 protein gets just one entry, which takes the most common genes and DNA from the rows behind it. Present in this sample are some 34,000 distinct CDR3 sequences, roughly a third of which were seen just once. The ten largest account for around 17% of the sample. The sequenced sample was PBMCs, obtained before or after stereotactic body radiation therapy (not recorded which). Source of these receptors: a donor aged 50 or older with non-small cell lung cancer.

Note on this clonotype: The junction shows a germline mismatch at one end, possibly a read error. The genes are TRBV19 and TRBJ1-6; maybe TRBD1 (6 bases). CDR1 LNHDA and CDR2 SQIVND come from the germline V gene (reference sequence). The CDR3 length is 17 residues. For the CDR3, the DNA is TGTGCCAGTATTATAGCCGGGGGGCCAACTCTAGTTTCACCCCTCCACTTT. Its protein is CASIIAGGPTLVSPLHF. The full variable domain, completed using reference TRBV19 and TRBJ1-6, is DGGITQSPKYLFRKEGQNVTLSCEQNLNHDAMYWYRQDPGQGLRLIYYSQIVNDFQKGDIAEGYSVSREKKESFPLTVTSAQKNPTAFYLCASIIAGGPTLVSPLHFGNGTRLTVT.

This clonotype was detected many times. This chain links TRBV27 with TRBJ1-4; D not certain. The germline V gene has CDR1 MNHEY and CDR2 SMNVEV (reference sequence). The CDR3 length is 15 residues. V gave up 6 bases and J gave up 0 bases, with 11 bases separating them. The CDR3: CASSQTVATNEKLFF. As DNA, the CDR3 is TGTGCCAGCAGCCAGACGGTTGCAACTAATGAAAAACTGTTTTTT.

Remarks on this clonotype: One end of the junction does not line up with germline, which may come from a read error. This chain uses TRBV6-2 or TRBV6-3 with TRBJ1-2; a possible D gene is TRBD1 (5 bases). The CDR3 sequence is 16 residues long. The germline gives CDR1 MNHEY, CDR2 SVGEGT. CDR3 loop: CASCYSVQEELGGYTF. The CDR3 region has the DNA TGTGCCAGCTGTTACTCGGTACAGGAAGAGTTAGGGGGCTACACCTTC.

With regard to this clonotype: A much larger clone lies one base from this, so it may be a read error. The chain carries TRBV30 and TRBJ1-3; no definite D call. Trimming took off 5 bases at V and 2 bases at J, with 16 bases between the two ends. The CDR3 loop spans 15 amino acids. Germline CDR1 reads GTSNPN; CDR2 reads SVGIG (reference sequence). CDR3 in amino acids: CAWGPTEGPGNTIYF. The DNA for the CDR3 is TGTGCCTGGGGGCCTACAGAGGGCCCTGGAAACACCATATATTTT. Supplemented by reference TRBV30 and TRBJ1-3, the full variable domain reads SQTIHQWPATLVQPVGSPLSLECTVEGTSNPNLYWYRQAAGRGLQLLFYSVGIGQISSEVPQNLSASRPQDRQFILSSKKLLLSDSGFYLCAWGPTEGPGNTIYFGEGSWLTVV.

This clonotype was seen repeatedly, ten times or more. The chain combines TRBV5-6 with TRBJ2-7; 12 positions agree with TRBD1. This CDR3 comprises 15 residues. Germline V CDR1 and CDR2: SGHDT, YYEEEE. With 4 bases clipped from V and 2 bases from J, the junction kept 4 bases outside the gene matches. The CDR3 loop reads CASSAGTGGAYEQYF. For the CDR3, the DNA is TGTGCCAGCAGCGCAGGGACAGGGGGCGCCTACGAGCAGTACTTC.

The rearrangement uses TRBV5-1 and TRBJ1-1; TRBD1 aligns across 7 bases. J lost 1 base, V lost 4 bases, and 7 bases had no gene match. The CDR3 sequence is 15 residues long. In germline, CDR1 is SGHRS, CDR2 YFSETQ. The CDR3 reads CASSKGQVENTEAFF. CDR3 bases: TGCGCCAGCAGCAAAGGACAGGTGGAGAACACTGAAGCTTTCTTT.

V and J are TRBV6-2 or TRBV6-3 and TRBJ2-2, with TRBD2 identical over 9 bases. V dropped 8 bases and J dropped 5; count of bases not matched to a gene: 9. The CDR3 totals 15 residues. CDR1 and CDR2 from the germline V gene are MNHEY and SVGEGT. CDR3 loop: CASSTLAGYTGELFF. For the CDR3, the DNA is TGTGCCAGCTCGACGCTAGCGGGGTATACCGGGGAGCTGTTTTTT.

This chain links TRBV20-1 with TRBJ2-2, with D tentatively TRBD2 (6 bases). Trimming cost V 5 bases and J 2 bases, with 18 bases left between them. The CDR3 runs 16 residues. The germline V gene encodes CDR1 DFQATT and CDR2 SNEGSKA (reference sequence). The CDR3 DNA reads as TGCAGTGCTTTTCGCGGGACCTCGCTTAACACCGGGGAGCTGTTTTTT. Its protein is CSAFRGTSLNTGELFF.

This clonotype has at least ten counts. The chain employs TRBV11-2 and TRBJ2-1; D may be TRBD1 (6 bases). The V and J ends lost 5 bases and 9 bases respectively, with 11 bases between them. CDR1 and CDR2 from the germline V gene are SGHAT and FQNNGV. CDR3 length: 12 amino acids. Written as DNA, the CDR3 is TGTGCCAGCAGCCGACAGGTTGGTGAGCAGTTCTTC. Translation gives CASSRQVGEQFF.

Turning to this clonotype: The CDR3 ends on some other residue instead of the conserved phenylalanine or tryptophan, so this is likely a read error. The chain links TRBV20-1 to TRBJ2-1, with 7 bases that match TRBD2. Trimming at V came to 1 base and at J to 6 bases, leaving 6 bases not matched to a gene. CDR3 size: 14 residues. The germline CDR1 and CDR2 sequences are DFQATT and SNEGSKA (reference sequence). The CDR3 protein is CSARVTSGGNEQFS. Written as DNA, the CDR3 is TGCAGTGCTAGAGTAACGTCGGGGGGCAATGAGCAGTTCTCC.

This clonotype came up a few times. Being one base from a much bigger clone, this may be a read error. The chain joins TRBV30 to TRBJ2-6; no definite D call. CDR3 size: 13 residues. Germline lookup yields CDR1 GTSNPN and CDR2 SVGIG (reference sequence). Between the trimmed V and J ends, which lost 1 base and 1 base, there was a span of 2 bases. CDR3 sequence: CAWSASGANVLTF. The CDR3 DNA reads as TGTGCCTGGAGTGCTTCTGGGGCCAACGTCCTGACTTTC.

A few counts support this clonotype. CDR3 DNA sequence: TGCGCCAGCAGCTATGGGACAGGGGGAGAAGAGACCCAGTACTTC. This encodes CASSYGTGGEETQYF. The rearrangement uses TRBV5-1 and TRBJ2-5, with 11 bases fitting TRBD1. CDR1 and CDR2 from the germline V gene are SGHRS and YFSETQ. V was pared by 3 bases and J by 3 bases, with 4 bases of the junction left unmatched. The CDR3 runs 15 residues.

V and J are TRBV6-5 and TRBJ1-3; D unresolved. Trimming took off 2 bases at V and 7 bases at J, with 15 bases between the two ends. This CDR3 has 15 residues. Germline V lookup: CDR1 MNHEY, CDR2 SVGAGI. This chain's CDR3 is CASSYQVSTTNTIYF. The CDR3 DNA follows: TGTGCCAGCAGTTACCAGGTGTCCACCACGAACACCATATATTTT.

This clonotype was counted between two and nine times. Only one base separates this from a far larger clonotype, so it likely reflects a read error. V gene TRBV6-9 combines with J gene TRBJ1-2, with a possible D match to TRBD1 (5 bases). Trimming cost V 4 bases and J 2 bases, with 8 bases left between them. CDR3 length equals 13 residues. Germline CDR1 reads MNHGY; CDR2 reads SVAAGI. The CDR3 sequence is CASSWGMNYGYTF. CDR3 DNA: TGTGCCAGCAGTTGGGGCATGAACTATGGCTACACCTTC.

In this sample, this clonotype turned up once. The V call is TRBV27, the J call TRBJ1-2; the match to TRBD1 covers 8 bases. Germline CDR1 is MNHEY and CDR2 is SMNVEV (reference sequence). V was clipped by 4 bases and J by 4 bases; unmatched bases: 8. This CDR3 is built from 15 residues. CDR3 coding DNA: TGTGCCAGCAGTTGGACAGGGCTCCAGTCCTATGGCTACACCTTC. It encodes CASSWTGLQSYGYTF.

This clonotype was seen at least ten times. The chain combines TRBV28 with TRBJ1-1; 8 bases are a match to TRBD1. CDR3 length: 17 amino acids. Germline CDR1 is MDHEN and CDR2 is SYDVKM. V gave up 4 bases and J gave up 1 base; unmatched junction bases: 11. CDR3 residues: CASSSHYLDRGNTEAFF. In nucleotides, the CDR3 is TGTGCCAGCAGTTCCCACTACCTTGACAGGGGGAACACTGAAGCTTTCTTT.

Worth noting for this clonotype: The likely explanation is a read error, given a far larger clone one base away. This rearrangement joins TRBV6-1 to TRBJ1-6; D unclear. The V end lost 5 bases, the J end lost 9 bases, and 20 bases lay between the germline ends. The CDR3 runs to 16 residues. Germline V lookup: CDR1 MNHNS, CDR2 SASEGT. CDR3 loop: CASSYTSTTDSSPLHF. The CDR3 DNA follows: TGTGCCAGCAGTTACACGTCTACCACCGATTCTTCACCCCTCCACTTT.

Only a few counts were recorded for this clonotype. The chain links TRBV19 to TRBJ2-2, with 8 bases aligning to TRBD1. Trimming cost V 5 bases and J 6 bases; bases outside gene matches: 5. This CDR3 contains 14 residues. Looked up from germline, CDR1 is LNHDA and CDR2 is SQIVND (reference sequence). CDR3 amino acids: CASSPDRGPGELFF. DNA for the CDR3: TGTGCCAGTAGTCCCGACAGGGGCCCCGGGGAGCTGTTTTTT.